This entry lists 6 T cell receptor beta chains sequenced from one sample in a study of cytomegalovirus exposure and HLA in healthy donors. Primers for the PCR totalled 60 Vbeta and 13 Jbeta. The data were produced by immunoSEQ multiplex PCR, yet TCRdb's version contains in-frame clones alone and is incomplete. This sample has approximately 100,000 clones, with 65% to 85% found just once. Sequenced material: PBMCs. These receptors were collected from a man in his forties or fifties in good health and CMV-seronegative.

This clone was seen a few times. This chain connects TRBV5-1 to TRBJ1-1, with D maybe TRBD1 (5 bases). This CDR3 has 13 amino acids. Germline V gene sequence: CDR1 SGHRS, CDR2 YFSETQ. Between the trimmed V and J ends, which lost 5 bases and 4 bases, there was a span of 12 bases. CDR3: CASRAGSATEAFF. The CDR3 region has the DNA TGCGCCAGCAGGGCAGGGTCGGCCACTGAAGCTTTCTTT. The whole variable domain, filled in from reference TRBV5-1 and TRBJ1-1, reads KAGVTQTPRYLIKTRGQQVTLSCSPISGHRSVSWYQQTPGQGLQFLFEYFSETQRNKGNFPGRFSGRQFSNSRSEMNVSTLELGDSALYLCASRAGSATEAFFGQGTRLTVV.

The genes are TRBV2 and TRBJ2-3; D may be TRBD2 (6 bases). Trimming pared 8 bases from V and 0 bases from J, leaving 9 bases between. Germline-derived CDR1 and CDR2 are SNHLY and FYNNEI. This CDR3 is built from 13 residues. CDR3 amino acids: CASRRDSTDTQYF. DNA for the CDR3: TGTGCCAGCCGGCGGGACAGCACAGATACGCAGTATTTT.

V gene TRBV25-1 combines with J gene TRBJ1-4; tentatively, D is TRBD1 (5 bases). Germline V lookup: CDR1 MGHDK, CDR2 SYGVNS. The CDR3 has 17 amino acids. Trimming stripped 1 base from V and 8 bases from J, with 20 bases between. The CDR3 nucleotides read TGTGCCAGCAGTGAATGGGGCACAGGTCTCCTTGAAGAAAAACTGTTTTTT. It yields the protein CASSEWGTGLLEEKLFF. Full variable domain (rest looked up from reference TRBV25-1 and TRBJ1-4): EADIYQTPRYLVIGTGKKITLECSQTMGHDKMYWYQQDPGMELHLIHYSYGVNSTEKGDLSSESTVSRIRTEHFPLTLESARPSHTSQYLCASSEWGTGLLEEKLFFGSGTQLSVL.

This sequence joins TRBV1 and TRBJ2-7; the tabulated D call, TRBD2, remains unverified against the DNA. TRBV1 is classified as a pseudogene. The CDR3 spans 20 residues. The CDR3 bases are TGCACCAGCAGCCAAGGCCTTTCCCCGGGACTAGCTGGACCGGGGGGCGAGCAGTACTTC. Protein product: CTSSQGLSPGLAGPGGEQYF.

The rearrangement joins TRBV11-2 to TRBJ2-7; possible D gene TRBD1, 6 bases. V gave up 3 bases and J gave up 2 bases, with 11 bases separating them. CDR3 length: 14 residues. Per the germline V gene, CDR1 is SGHAT and CDR2 is FQNNGV. The CDR3 DNA is TGTGCCAGCAGCTTTTCGACAGGTCCCTACGAGCAGTACTTC. This encodes CASSFSTGPYEQYF.

The V and J genes are TRBV28 and TRBJ2-4; TRBD2 matches 9 bases. V lost 5 bases, J lost 6 bases, and 8 bases stayed unmatched. The length of the CDR3 is 15 residues. Germline V gene data show CDR1 as MDHEN and CDR2 as SYDVKM. The CDR3 nucleotides are TGTGCCAGCAGTCCACAACTAGCGGGCGTAAACATTCAGTACTTC. This gives the protein CASSPQLAGVNIQYF.